The present TCR beta chain was sequenced within a study of CD8+ T cells in alopecia areata. The sample holds a few counts of this clone. Gene names refer to mouse genes. The sequence runs out 4 residues before the end of the CDR3; the remainder is reconstructed from the germline J gene. RNA was isolated and reverse transcribed to cDNA, the sequencing template. The data were produced by immunoSEQ multiplex PCR, yet TCRdb's version contains in-frame clones alone and is incomplete. Singletons are absent from the sample, which has under 350,000 clones. The sorting of pooled cutaneous lymph node cells relied on CD4, CD8alpha, NKG2D, NKG2ACE and other markers. The CDR3 extends over 14 amino acids. Germline V gives CDR1 GKSSPN, CDR2 SITVG.

The chain links TRBV31 to TRBJ2-5, with TRBD2 matching 7 bases. The source is a C3H/HeJ mouse with alopecia areata. MHC haplotype: H2-k. Sequencing was carried out using CD4+ T cells sorted from a lymph node. CDR3 protein: CAWSLWGSEDTQYF. The CDR3 DNA, read in part, is TGTGCCTGGAGTCTCTGGGGGTCTGAGGAC.